The entry that follows covers one TCR beta chain sequence. This sample stems from a study of T cell responses to AZD1222 COVID-19 vaccine. The V end was cut by 2 bases, the J end by 6 bases, with 13 bases between. This CDR3 region has 15 residues. Germline V CDR1 and CDR2: MRHNA, SNTAGT. Repertoires were generated with immunoSEQ multiplex PCR, while TCRdb's copy carries only in-frame clones and drops some. The repertoire holds about 140,000 clones, with 90% as singletons. The chain combines TRBV6-4 with TRBJ2-2; D call uncertain. This specimen consisted of peripheral blood, obtained on day 0 of AZD1222 vaccination. This TCR came from an adult in good health. CDR3 nucleotide sequence: TGTGCCAGCAGTGACAATAGCAGGAGCGCCGGGGAGCTGTTTTTT. It encodes CASSDNSRSAGELFF.